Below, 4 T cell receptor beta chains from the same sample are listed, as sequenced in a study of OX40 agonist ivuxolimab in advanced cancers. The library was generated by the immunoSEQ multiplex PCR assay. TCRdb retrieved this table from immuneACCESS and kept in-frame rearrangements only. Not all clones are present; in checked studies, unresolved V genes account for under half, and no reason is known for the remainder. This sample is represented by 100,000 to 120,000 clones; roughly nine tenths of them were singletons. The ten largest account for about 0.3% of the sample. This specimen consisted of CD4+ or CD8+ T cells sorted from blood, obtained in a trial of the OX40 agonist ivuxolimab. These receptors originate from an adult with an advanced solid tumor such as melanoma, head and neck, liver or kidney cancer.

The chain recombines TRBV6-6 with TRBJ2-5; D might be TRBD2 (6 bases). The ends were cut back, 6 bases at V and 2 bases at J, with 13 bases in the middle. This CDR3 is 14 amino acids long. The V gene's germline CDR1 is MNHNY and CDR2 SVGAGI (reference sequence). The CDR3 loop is CASREAAGQETQYF. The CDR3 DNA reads TGTGCCAGCAGGGAGGCGGCGGGACAAGAGACCCAGTACTTC.

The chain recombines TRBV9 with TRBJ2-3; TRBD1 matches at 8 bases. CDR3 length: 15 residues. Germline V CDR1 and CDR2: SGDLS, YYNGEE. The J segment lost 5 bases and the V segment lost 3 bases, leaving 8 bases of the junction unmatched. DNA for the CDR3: TGTGCCAGCAGCGCCGGGGACAGGTTAAGAGATACGCAGTATTTT. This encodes CASSAGDRLRDTQYF.

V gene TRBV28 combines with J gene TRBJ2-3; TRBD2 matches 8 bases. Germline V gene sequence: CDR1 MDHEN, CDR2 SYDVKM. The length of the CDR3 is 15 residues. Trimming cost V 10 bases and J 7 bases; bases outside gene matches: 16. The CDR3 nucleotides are TGTGCCATCTTCTCCGGGGGGCGGGAGGAAAATACGCAGTATTTT. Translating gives CAIFSGGREENTQYF.

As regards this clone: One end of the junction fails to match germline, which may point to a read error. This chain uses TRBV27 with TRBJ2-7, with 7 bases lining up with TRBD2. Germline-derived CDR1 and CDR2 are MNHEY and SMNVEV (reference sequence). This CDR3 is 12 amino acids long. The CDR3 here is CASSFLSGSITF. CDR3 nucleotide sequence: TGTGCCAGCAGTTTCCTTAGCGGGTCCATCACCTTC.